The text below deals with one T cell receptor (beta chain). CDR1 and CDR2 from the germline V gene are SGHRS and YFSETQ. Between the trimmed V and J ends, which lost 0 bases and 0 bases, there was a span of 6 bases. The CDR3 is 14 amino acids. Measured with immunoSEQ multiplex PCR; TCRdb has only the in-frame clones, and not every one. The sample carries under 2,500,000 clones, around 95% recorded once. A split of CD4+ cells into CD45RA+ naive and CD45RA-negative memory subsets was performed. The entry originates in a study of shared clonotypes between healthy human individuals. The chain links TRBV5-1 to TRBJ1-2; D unresolved. The sequence was obtained from a man younger than 30 in good health. Sequences were obtained from naive CD4+ T cells sorted from blood. Sample subset: CD45RA+ positively selected. DNA of the CDR3: TGCGCCAGCAGCTTGGAACCACCTAACTATGGCTACACCTTC. This translates into CASSLEPPNYGYTF.